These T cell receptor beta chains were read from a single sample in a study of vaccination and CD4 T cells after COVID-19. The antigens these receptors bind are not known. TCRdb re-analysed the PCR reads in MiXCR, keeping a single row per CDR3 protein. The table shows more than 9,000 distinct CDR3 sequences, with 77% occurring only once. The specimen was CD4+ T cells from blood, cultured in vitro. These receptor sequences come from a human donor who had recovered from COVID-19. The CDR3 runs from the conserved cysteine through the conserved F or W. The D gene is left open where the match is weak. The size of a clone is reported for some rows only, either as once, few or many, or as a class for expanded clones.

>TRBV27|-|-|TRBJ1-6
TGTGCCAGCAGTTCTCGGTATGAGGGGTCACCCCTCCACTTT
CASSSRYEGSPLHF
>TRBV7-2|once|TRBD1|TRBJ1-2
TGTGCCAGCAGCTTTCAGGGGGGAGGCTACACCTTC
CASSFQGGGYTF
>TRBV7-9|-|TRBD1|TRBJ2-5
TGTGCCAGCAGCTTCGAACAGGGGTTTGGCCAAGAGACCCAGTACTTC
CASSFEQGFGQETQYF
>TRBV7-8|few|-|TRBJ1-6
TGTGCCAGCAGCTTAGTTCTGGGTGATTCACCCCTCCACTTT
CASSLVLGDSPLHF
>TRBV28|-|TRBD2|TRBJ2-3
TGTGCCAGCAGTTTACCGACACCGGGACTAGCTGGACTGACAGATACGCAGTATTTT
CASSLPTPGLAGLTDTQYF
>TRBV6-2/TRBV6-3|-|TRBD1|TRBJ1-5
TGTGCCAGCAGCCCGATCCTTAGGCAGGGGGCTAATCAGCCCCAGCATTTT
CASSPILRQGANQPQHF
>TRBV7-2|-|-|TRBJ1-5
TGTGCCAGCACCTCCGACAGGCCGAATCAGCCCCAGCATTTT
CASTSDRPNQPQHF
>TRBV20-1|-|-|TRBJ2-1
TGCAGTGCTAGAGCCGCGACTGAAGAGCAGTTCTTC
CSARAATEEQFF
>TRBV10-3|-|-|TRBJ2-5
TGTGCCATCAGGGGCCTGGCGGGACAAGAGACCCAGTACTTC
CAIRGLAGQETQYF
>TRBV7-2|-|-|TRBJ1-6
TGTGCCAGCAGAAAAAGGGCGGGGCACAATTCACCCCTCCACTTT
CASRKRAGHNSPLHF
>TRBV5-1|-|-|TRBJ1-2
TGCGCCAGCAGAGGCGAGGGGGGCTACACCTTC
CASRGEGGYTF
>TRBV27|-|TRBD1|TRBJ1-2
TGTGCCAGCAGAGGGACAGCCCACTATGGCTACACCTTC
CASRGTAHYGYTF
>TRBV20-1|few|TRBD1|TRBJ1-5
TGCAGTGCTCCCCTTCCGACAGGGGTCAATCAGCCCCAGCATTTT
CSAPLPTGVNQPQHF
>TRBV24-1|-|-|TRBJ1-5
TGTGCCACCAGTGATTGGGGTAGGGGGGACGCCCAGCATTTT
CATSDWGRGDAQHF
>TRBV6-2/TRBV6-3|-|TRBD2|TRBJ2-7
TGTGCCAGCAGTACCCGGACTAGACGCGAGCAGTACTTC
CASSTRTRREQYF
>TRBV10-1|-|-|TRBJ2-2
TGCGCCAGCAGTGACGGCAGGGTGGACACCGGGGAGCTGTTTTTT
CASSDGRVDTGELFF
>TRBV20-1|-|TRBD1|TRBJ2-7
TGCAGTGCTCTACCCGGGACAGGCTCCTACGAGCAGTACTTC
CSALPGTGSYEQYF
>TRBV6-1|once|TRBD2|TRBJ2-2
TGTGCCAGCAAAAACCCCGGGACTAGCGGGAACACCGGGGAGCTGTTTTTT
CASKNPGTSGNTGELFF
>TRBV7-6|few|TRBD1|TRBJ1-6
TGTGCCAGCAGCTTAAGACGTCAGGGGGCGAATTCACCCCTCCACTTT
CASSLRRQGANSPLHF
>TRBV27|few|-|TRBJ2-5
TGTGCCAGCAGTTTTACAGGGAGGGAGACCCAGTACTTC
CASSFTGRETQYF
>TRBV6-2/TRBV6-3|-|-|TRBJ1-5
TGTGCCAGCAGTCGAACCACAGGGATGAGCAATCAGCCCCAGCATTTT
CASSRTTGMSNQPQHF
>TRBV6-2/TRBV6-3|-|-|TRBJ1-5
TGTGCCAGCAGTTCTCGGGGGGGTGTTCAGGGGCAGCCCCAGCATTTT
CASSSRGGVQGQPQHF
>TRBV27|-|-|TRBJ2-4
TGTGCCAGCGGAGGGAAGACCAAAAACATTCAGTACTTC
CASGGKTKNIQYF
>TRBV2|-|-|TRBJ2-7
TGTGCCAGCAACCGCCCCCCCTACGAGCAGTACTTC
CASNRPPYEQYF
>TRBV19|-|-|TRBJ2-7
TGTGCCAGTAGTATTGGTTTTGGGCCGACCTACGAGCAGTACTTC
CASSIGFGPTYEQYF
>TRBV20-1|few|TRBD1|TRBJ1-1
TGCAGTGCAAGCAGACAGGGGAGAGGGGGAGCTTTCTTT
CSASRQGRGGAFF
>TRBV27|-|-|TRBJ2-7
TGTGCCAGCAGTTTTGGCCGCCCCCACGAGCAGTACTTC
CASSFGRPHEQYF
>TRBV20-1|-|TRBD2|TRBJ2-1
TGCAGTGCTCCCACTAGCGGGAGTTTCTATGAGCAGTTCTTC
CSAPTSGSFYEQFF
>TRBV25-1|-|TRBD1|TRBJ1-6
TGTGCCAGCAAGGGACAGGGAGAATCTTCACCCCTCCACTTT
CASKGQGESSPLHF
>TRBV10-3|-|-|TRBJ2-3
TGTGCCATCAGTGATTCACAGACCACAGATACGCAGTATTTT
CAISDSQTTDTQYF
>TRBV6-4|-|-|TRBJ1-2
TGTGCCAGCAGTGACTCCTCTGAGAGTGGCTACACCTTC
CASSDSSESGYTF
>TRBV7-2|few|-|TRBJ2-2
TGTGCCAGCAGCTTATACTCCACCGGGGAGCTGTTTTTT
CASSLYSTGELFF
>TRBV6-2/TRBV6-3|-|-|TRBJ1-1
TGTGCCAGCACCGACCTAGGGACCACGAGAGCTTTCTTT
CASTDLGTTRAFF
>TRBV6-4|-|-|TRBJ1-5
TGTGCCAGCACGCGGGGTTCGCCGCCCCAGCATTTT
CASTRGSPPQHF
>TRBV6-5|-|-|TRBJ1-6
TGTGCCAGCAGTTACCTGTCCAGGGGCGATTCACCCCTCCACTTT
CASSYLSRGDSPLHF
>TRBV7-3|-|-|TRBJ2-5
TGTGCCAGCAGCTTATATGGGCGGGAGACCCAGTACTTC
CASSLYGRETQYF
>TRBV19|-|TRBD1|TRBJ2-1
TGTGCCAGTAGTCGGGCCAGGGGGCGTTACAATGAGCAGTTCTTC
CASSRARGRYNEQFF
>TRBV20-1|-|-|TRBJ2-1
TGCAGTGCTCCGGGACAGGGAAGACTTAGCGGGAGTCATAGCTCCTACAATGAGCAGTTCTTC
CSAPGQGRLSGSHSSYNEQFF
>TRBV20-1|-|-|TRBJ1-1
TGCAGTGCCCAGGGACACCTTGAAGCTTTCTTT
CSAQGHLEAFF
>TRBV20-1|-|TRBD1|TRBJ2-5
TGCAGTGCTAGGGGCGGTTGGGACAGACAAGAGACCCAGTACTTC
CSARGGWDRQETQYF
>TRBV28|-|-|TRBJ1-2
TGTGCCAGCAGTCGAAATAGTCCCATTCACCCAAACTATGGCTACACCTTC
CASSRNSPIHPNYGYTF
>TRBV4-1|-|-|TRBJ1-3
TGCGCCAGCAGCCGGGGGGGTCTCAGTCGGCTTGGAAACACCATATATTTT
CASSRGGLSRLGNTIYF
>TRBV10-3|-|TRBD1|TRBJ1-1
TGTGCCATCAGTGGCGGACAGGGAAGGACGAACACTGAAGCTTTCTTT
CAISGGQGRTNTEAFF
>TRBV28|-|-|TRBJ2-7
TGTGCCAGCAGTGAGCAGACCCCTCGACCCCTAGGGCAGTACTTC
CASSEQTPRPLGQYF
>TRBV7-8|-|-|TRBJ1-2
TGTGCCAGCAGCAGACGGACAGATTATGGCTACACCTTC
CASSRRTDYGYTF
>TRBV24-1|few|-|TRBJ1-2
TGTGCCACCAGTGGTCCAGGTCAGGGGCGGGATTTGAACTATGGCTACACCTTC
CATSGPGQGRDLNYGYTF
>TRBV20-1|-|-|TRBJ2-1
TGCAGTATTAGGACTCTTACCTACAATGAGCAGTTCTTC
CSIRTLTYNEQFF
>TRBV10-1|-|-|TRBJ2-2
TGCGCCAGCCCAGGCCCCACCGGGGAGCTGTTTTTT
CASPGPTGELFF
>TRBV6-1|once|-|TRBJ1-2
TGTGCCAGCAGTGGATGGGGGGTGACCACCTATGGCTACACCTTC
CASSGWGVTTYGYTF
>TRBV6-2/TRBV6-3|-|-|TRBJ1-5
TGTGCCAGCAGTTACATAACAGGGATCAATCAGCCCCAGCATTTT
CASSYITGINQPQHF